A single sample gave rise to the 2 T cell receptor beta chains below, sequenced in a study of stem cell transplantation in POMP-related autoinflammatory disease. Sequencing used immunoSEQ multiplex PCR; TCRdb keeps in-frame clones, though not all of them. The repertoire includes more than 8,500 clones, 88% of them detected once, and around an eighth sits in the top ten. The sample consisted of CD8+ T cells from PBMCs, taken after stem cell transplantation. These receptor sequences come from a human patient with POMP-related autoinflammation and immune dysregulation (PRAID). A subset of T cells may come from the graft donor.

This chain uses TRBV28 with TRBJ1-5; D is unresolved. Germline lookup yields CDR1 MDHEN and CDR2 SYDVKM. The CDR3 covers 13 residues. The V gene lost 1 base and the J gene lost 2 bases, with 3 bases spanning the gap. The CDR3 protein is CASSLYRNQPQHF. The DNA for the CDR3 is TGTGCCAGCAGTTTATACCGCAATCAGCCCCAGCATTTT.

The J gene is TRBJ1-6, the V gene TRBV7-6; the D is unclear. The V gene lost 1 base and the J gene lost 10 bases, with 14 bases spanning the gap. The CDR3 totals 15 residues. Germline CDR1 is SGHVS and CDR2 is FNYEAQ. The CDR3 nucleotides read TGTGCCAGCAGCTTAGAGCGTTTCGGAAACTCACCCCTCCACTTT. It codes for CASSLERFGNSPLHF.